The rows below give T cell receptor beta chains drawn from one sample of a study of neurological immune-mediated disorders. TCRdb processed the 5' RACE reads anew with MiXCR; each CDR3 protein has one entry. The sample has 55,000 to 75,000 distinct CDR3 sequences, about 2.5% seen once. Sequencing was performed on PBMCs. The source is a man over 45 with multiple sclerosis. The CDR3 runs from the conserved cysteine through the conserved F or W. Fields, in order: J gene, V gene, D gene, clone size, CDR3 length, CDR3 protein, CDR3 DNA. D genes are given only for firm matches. A clone size is listed for some rows: how often the clone was seen (once, few, many), or a class if it is expanded.

J gene: TRBJ2-5
V gene: TRBV4-2
D gene: TRBD2
clone size: many
CDR3 length: 16
CDR3 protein: CASSQDLTSGILTQYF
CDR3 DNA: TGTGCCAGCAGCCAAGATCTCACTAGCGGCATCTTAACCCAGTACTTC

J gene: TRBJ1-2
V gene: TRBV12-2
D gene: -
clone size: -
CDR3 length: 15
CDR3 protein: CASRLVLQANYGYTF
CDR3 DNA: TGTGCAAGTCGCTTAGTACTCCAGGCAAACTATGGCTACACCTTC

J gene: TRBJ2-3
V gene: TRBV20-1
D gene: -
clone size: many
CDR3 length: 13
CDR3 protein: CSARRESTDTQYF
CDR3 DNA: TGCAGTGCTAGAAGGGAGAGCACAGATACGCAGTATTTT

J gene: TRBJ2-7
V gene: TRBV7-8
D gene: -
clone size: many
CDR3 length: 13
CDR3 protein: CASRRDSLGEQYF
CDR3 DNA: TGTGCCAGCAGACGAGACAGCCTCGGCGAGCAGTACTTC

J gene: TRBJ2-5
V gene: TRBV6-5
D gene: TRBD1
clone size: many
CDR3 length: 14
CDR3 protein: CASRGQGKWETQYF
CDR3 DNA: TGTGCCAGCAGGGGACAGGGTAAATGGGAGACCCAGTACTTC

J gene: TRBJ2-7
V gene: TRBV14
D gene: TRBD1
clone size: many
CDR3 length: 15
CDR3 protein: CASSRAGTGGYEQYF
CDR3 DNA: TGTGCCAGCAGCCGTGCCGGGACAGGGGGCTACGAGCAGTACTTC

J gene: TRBJ1-6
V gene: TRBV27
D gene: TRBD1
clone size: many
CDR3 length: 17
CDR3 protein: CASSFRTGVFDNSPLHF
CDR3 DNA: TGTGCCAGCAGTTTCAGGACAGGGGTTTTCGATAATTCACCCCTCCACTTT

J gene: TRBJ2-7
V gene: TRBV5-1
D gene: -
clone size: few
CDR3 length: 12
CDR3 protein: CDSSFTGYEQYF
CDR3 DNA: TGCGACAGCAGCTTTACGGGGTACGAGCAGTACTTC

J gene: TRBJ2-7
V gene: TRBV7-2
D gene: -
clone size: many
CDR3 length: 12
CDR3 protein: CASSLVATEQYF
CDR3 DNA: TGTGCCAGCAGCTTAGTGGCCACCGAGCAGTACTTC

J gene: TRBJ1-6
V gene: TRBV5-1
D gene: -
clone size: many
CDR3 length: 13
CDR3 protein: CASRDVGYSPLHF
CDR3 DNA: TGCGCCAGCAGGGACGTGGGTTATTCACCCCTCCACTTT

J gene: TRBJ2-5
V gene: TRBV20-1
D gene: TRBD1
clone size: many
CDR3 length: 15
CDR3 protein: CSARGRTGVRETQYF
CDR3 DNA: TGCAGTGCCAGAGGAAGGACAGGCGTTCGGGAGACCCAGTACTTC

J gene: TRBJ2-3
V gene: TRBV7-2
D gene: TRBD2
clone size: many
CDR3 length: 19
CDR3 protein: CASSLVGKSSGGSTDTQYF
CDR3 DNA: TGTGCCAGCAGCTTAGTCGGAAAATCTAGCGGGGGGAGCACAGATACGCAGTATTTT

J gene: TRBJ2-7
V gene: TRBV5-1
D gene: -
clone size: many
CDR3 length: 15
CDR3 protein: CASSLAYPGFHEQYF
CDR3 DNA: TGCGCCAGCAGCTTGGCCTATCCGGGGTTCCACGAGCAGTACTTC

J gene: TRBJ1-2
V gene: TRBV12-3/TRBV12-4
D gene: -
clone size: many
CDR3 length: 12
CDR3 protein: CASSNQNYGYTF
CDR3 DNA: TGTGCCAGCAGTAATCAAAACTATGGCTACACCTTC

J gene: TRBJ2-1
V gene: TRBV20-1
D gene: TRBD2
clone size: many
CDR3 length: 16
CDR3 protein: CSASDQRGGMYNEQFF
CDR3 DNA: TGCAGTGCTAGTGACCAGCGGGGGGGAATGTACAATGAGCAGTTCTTC

J gene: TRBJ2-7
V gene: TRBV12-3/TRBV12-4
D gene: TRBD1
clone size: many
CDR3 length: 15
CDR3 protein: CASSPGQGKSYEQYF
CDR3 DNA: TGTGCCAGCAGTCCGGGACAGGGGAAGTCCTACGAGCAGTACTTC

J gene: TRBJ2-7
V gene: TRBV20-1
D gene: -
clone size: few
CDR3 length: 11
CDR3 protein: CSAPQGNKQYF
CDR3 DNA: TGCAGTGCTCCCCAGGGGAATAAGCAGTACTTC

J gene: TRBJ1-6
V gene: TRBV3-1
D gene: -
clone size: many
CDR3 length: 13
CDR3 protein: CASSLPGGSPLHF
CDR3 DNA: TGTGCCAGCAGCCTACCTGGAGGTTCACCCCTCCACTTT

J gene: TRBJ2-5
V gene: TRBV7-2
D gene: -
clone size: many
CDR3 length: 12
CDR3 protein: CASSLNGETQYF
CDR3 DNA: TGTGCCAGCAGCTTGAACGGAGAGACCCAGTACTTC

J gene: TRBJ2-1
V gene: TRBV3-1
D gene: -
clone size: many
CDR3 length: 14
CDR3 protein: CASSFGQTYNEQFF
CDR3 DNA: TGTGCCAGCAGCTTCGGACAGACGTACAATGAGCAGTTCTTC

J gene: TRBJ2-2
V gene: TRBV5-5
D gene: -
clone size: many
CDR3 length: 15
CDR3 protein: CASSLQGGNTGELFF
CDR3 DNA: TGTGCCAGCAGCCTACAGGGAGGCAACACCGGGGAGCTGTTTTTT

J gene: TRBJ2-7
V gene: TRBV6-5
D gene: -
clone size: many
CDR3 length: 13
CDR3 protein: CASSYPPGYEQYF
CDR3 DNA: TGTGCCAGCAGTTACCCACCGGGCTACGAGCAGTACTTC

J gene: TRBJ2-1
V gene: TRBV7-9
D gene: -
clone size: -
CDR3 length: 16
CDR3 protein: CASSGGGRDGRGEQFF
CDR3 DNA: TGTGCCAGCTCGGGGGGCGGAAGGGATGGGCGGGGTGAGCAGTTCTTC

J gene: TRBJ1-4
V gene: TRBV18
D gene: -
clone size: few
CDR3 length: 16
CDR3 protein: CASSRVQFSTNEKLFF
CDR3 DNA: TGTGCCAGCTCCAGGGTACAGTTTTCAACTAATGAAAAACTGTTTTTT

J gene: TRBJ2-2
V gene: TRBV3-1
D gene: -
clone size: many
CDR3 length: 17
CDR3 protein: CASSQDIERALGGELFF
CDR3 DNA: TGTGCCAGCAGCCAAGATATAGAGCGGGCCCTGGGTGGGGAGCTGTTTTTT

J gene: TRBJ2-4
V gene: TRBV6-2/TRBV6-3
D gene: -
clone size: many
CDR3 length: 11
CDR3 protein: CASSPRLIQYF
CDR3 DNA: TGTGCCAGCAGCCCCAGGCTCATTCAGTACTTC

J gene: TRBJ1-5
V gene: TRBV6-2/TRBV6-3
D gene: TRBD1
clone size: many
CDR3 length: 15
CDR3 protein: CASNQGTGVNQPQHF
CDR3 DNA: TGTGCCAGCAACCAAGGGACAGGGGTCAATCAGCCCCAGCATTTT

J gene: TRBJ2-7
V gene: TRBV12-3/TRBV12-4
D gene: TRBD1
clone size: many
CDR3 length: 16
CDR3 protein: CASSFPPTLTGAEQYF
CDR3 DNA: TGTGCCAGCAGTTTTCCGCCTACATTGACAGGGGCCGAGCAGTACTTC

J gene: TRBJ2-7
V gene: TRBV6-5
D gene: TRBD2
clone size: -
CDR3 length: 16
CDR3 protein: CASSASTSGGSYEQYF
CDR3 DNA: TGTGCCAGCAGTGCCTCGACTAGCGGGGGCTCCTACGAGCAGTACTTC

J gene: TRBJ1-1
V gene: TRBV20-1
D gene: -
clone size: many
CDR3 length: 12
CDR3 protein: CSASRDATEAFF
CDR3 DNA: TGCAGTGCCTCGCGGGATGCCACTGAAGCTTTCTTT

J gene: TRBJ2-1
V gene: TRBV5-6
D gene: -
clone size: many
CDR3 length: 12
CDR3 protein: CASSLNINEQFF
CDR3 DNA: TGTGCCAGCAGCTTGAATATCAATGAGCAGTTCTTC

J gene: TRBJ2-3
V gene: TRBV30
D gene: TRBD1
clone size: many
CDR3 length: 16
CDR3 protein: CAWSLGQGIRTDTQYF
CDR3 DNA: TGTGCCTGGAGTTTAGGACAGGGTATTCGCACAGATACGCAGTATTTT

J gene: TRBJ2-1
V gene: TRBV20-1
D gene: TRBD1
clone size: many
CDR3 length: 14
CDR3 protein: CSATGQGPTNEQFF
CDR3 DNA: TGCAGTGCTACAGGACAGGGTCCTACAAATGAGCAGTTCTTC

J gene: TRBJ1-4
V gene: TRBV10-3
D gene: -
clone size: many
CDR3 length: 15
CDR3 protein: CAISESGSSNEKLFF
CDR3 DNA: TGTGCCATCAGTGAGTCGGGGTCCTCTAATGAAAAACTGTTTTTT

J gene: TRBJ1-1
V gene: TRBV6-4
D gene: TRBD1
clone size: many
CDR3 length: 14
CDR3 protein: CASSDSDRATEAFF
CDR3 DNA: TGTGCCAGCAGTGACTCGGACAGGGCCACTGAAGCTTTCTTT

J gene: TRBJ2-5
V gene: TRBV9
D gene: -
clone size: many
CDR3 length: 14
CDR3 protein: CASSPTGRRETQYF
CDR3 DNA: TGTGCCAGCAGCCCAACAGGGCGGCGCGAGACCCAGTACTTC